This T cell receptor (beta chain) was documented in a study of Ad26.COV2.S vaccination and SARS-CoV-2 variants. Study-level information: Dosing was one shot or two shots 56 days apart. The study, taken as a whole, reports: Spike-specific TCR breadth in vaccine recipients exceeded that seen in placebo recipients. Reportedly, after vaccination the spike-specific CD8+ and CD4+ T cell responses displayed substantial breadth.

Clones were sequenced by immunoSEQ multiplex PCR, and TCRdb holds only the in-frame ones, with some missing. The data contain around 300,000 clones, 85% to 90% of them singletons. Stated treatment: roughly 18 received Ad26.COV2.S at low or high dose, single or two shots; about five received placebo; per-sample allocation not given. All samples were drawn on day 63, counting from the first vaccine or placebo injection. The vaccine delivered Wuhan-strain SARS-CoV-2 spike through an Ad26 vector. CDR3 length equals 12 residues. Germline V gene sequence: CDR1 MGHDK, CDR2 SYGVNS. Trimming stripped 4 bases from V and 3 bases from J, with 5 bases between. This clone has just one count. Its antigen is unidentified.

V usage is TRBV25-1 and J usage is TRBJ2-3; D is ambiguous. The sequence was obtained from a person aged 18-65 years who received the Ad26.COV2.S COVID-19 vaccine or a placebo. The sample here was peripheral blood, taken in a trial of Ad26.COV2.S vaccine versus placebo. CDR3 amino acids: CASSVNTDTQYF. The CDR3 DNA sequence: TGTGCCAGCAGTGTAAATACAGATACGCAGTATTTT.